A selection of T cell receptor beta chains follows, all from one sample in a study of T cell clonotyping in hematopoietic cell transplantation. The protocol was immunoSEQ multiplex PCR, while the TCRdb copy is restricted to in-frame clones and leaves out a portion. Of more than 7,500 clones in the sample, about 80% were seen once. The sequencing here drew on peripheral blood mononuclear cells, taken 180 days after allogeneic stem cell transplant. The source of these receptors is a female patient aged 50-59 years who had an allogeneic stem cell transplant from a related donor, so the T cells may come from the graft donor. Some clones in this sample may be carry-over from other donors' samples. Each CDR3 is given with its conserved first and last residue. The order of the fields is J gene, D gene, V gene, clone size, CDR3 DNA, CDR3 protein. The D gene is left open where the match is weak. Size is stated for part of the rows, as once, few or many counts, or as a class when the clone is expanded.

j_gene: TRBJ1-5; d_gene: -; v_gene: TRBV2; abundance: -; CDR3nt: TGTGCCAGCAGTGAAGTTCACAATCAGCCCCAGCATTTT; CDR3aa: CASSEVHNQPQHF
j_gene: TRBJ2-7; d_gene: -; v_gene: TRBV5-4; abundance: -; CDR3nt: TGTGCCAGCAGCTTGAGAGGGGAGCAGTACTTC; CDR3aa: CASSLRGEQYF
j_gene: TRBJ1-1; d_gene: TRBD1; v_gene: TRBV6-4; abundance: -; CDR3nt: TGTGCCAGCAGAGGACAGGGGGTCACTGAAGCTTTCTTT; CDR3aa: CASRGQGVTEAFF
j_gene: TRBJ2-1; d_gene: TRBD1; v_gene: TRBV2; abundance: few; CDR3nt: TGTGCCAGCAGTCTCGTTGGTCAGGGGGAAGCGAGCTCCTACAATGAGCAGTTCTTC; CDR3aa: CASSLVGQGEASSYNEQFF
j_gene: TRBJ1-1; d_gene: -; v_gene: TRBV5-1; abundance: -; CDR3nt: TGCGCCAGCAGCTGGACCGTGGGAACTACTGAAGCTTTCTTT; CDR3aa: CASSWTVGTTEAFF
j_gene: TRBJ1-2; d_gene: TRBD1; v_gene: TRBV25-1; abundance: -; CDR3nt: TGTGCCAGCAGAACAGGGGCGAGAGGCTACACCTTC; CDR3aa: CASRTGARGYTF
j_gene: TRBJ1-2; d_gene: -; v_gene: TRBV27; abundance: -; CDR3nt: TGTGCCAGCAGTTCGGGGTTTGGGGGAAGGAACTATGGCTACACCTTC; CDR3aa: CASSSGFGGRNYGYTF
j_gene: TRBJ1-1; d_gene: TRBD1; v_gene: TRBV9; abundance: -; CDR3nt: TGTGCCAGCAGCGCCAGGGGGAGCACTGAAGCTTTCTTT; CDR3aa: CASSARGSTEAFF
j_gene: TRBJ2-1; d_gene: TRBD2; v_gene: TRBV29-1; abundance: -; CDR3nt: TGCAGCGTTGGACTAGCGGGGGATAGGGCGCTCAATGAGCAGTTCTTC; CDR3aa: CSVGLAGDRALNEQFF
j_gene: TRBJ1-1; d_gene: -; v_gene: TRBV4-1; abundance: -; CDR3nt: TGCGCCAGCAGCCGGATAGAGATATTGAACACTGAAGCTTTCTTT; CDR3aa: CASSRIEILNTEAFF
j_gene: TRBJ1-6; d_gene: -; v_gene: TRBV7-2; abundance: -; CDR3nt: TGTGCCAGCAGCTTAGGGGCAGGGACTAATTCACCCCTCCACTTT; CDR3aa: CASSLGAGTNSPLHF
j_gene: TRBJ1-1; d_gene: TRBD1; v_gene: TRBV7-9; abundance: few; CDR3nt: TGTGCCAGCAGCCAGGGACAGGGATCGAACACTGAAGCTTTCTTT; CDR3aa: CASSQGQGSNTEAFF
j_gene: TRBJ2-5; d_gene: -; v_gene: TRBV4-3; abundance: -; CDR3nt: TGCGCCAGCAGACTCAGTCCCGCGGCCCAAGAGACCCAGTACTTC; CDR3aa: CASRLSPAAQETQYF
j_gene: TRBJ2-5; d_gene: TRBD2; v_gene: TRBV5-4; abundance: -; CDR3nt: TGTGCCAGCAGCCAGGGACTAGCGGGGGTGCGTGAGACCCAGTACTTC; CDR3aa: CASSQGLAGVRETQYF
j_gene: TRBJ2-3; d_gene: TRBD2; v_gene: TRBV30; abundance: -; CDR3nt: TGTGCCTGGAGTGTACTAGCGGGGGGGATAGATACGCAGTATTTT; CDR3aa: CAWSVLAGGIDTQYF
j_gene: TRBJ2-1; d_gene: TRBD1; v_gene: TRBV5-6; abundance: -; CDR3nt: TGTGCCAGCAGCTCCCGGGACAGGACAATCTACAATGAGCAGTTCTTC; CDR3aa: CASSSRDRTIYNEQFF
j_gene: TRBJ2-3; d_gene: -; v_gene: TRBV29-1; abundance: -; CDR3nt: TGCAGCGTTGATGCCGGGGATGGGGATACGCAGTATTTT; CDR3aa: CSVDAGDGDTQYF
j_gene: TRBJ2-7; d_gene: -; v_gene: TRBV6-6; abundance: -; CDR3nt: TGTGCCAGCAGACCCGGACCCCAGGGGAACTACGAGCAGTACTTC; CDR3aa: CASRPGPQGNYEQYF
j_gene: TRBJ2-2; d_gene: TRBD1; v_gene: TRBV5-1; abundance: once; CDR3nt: TGCGCCAGCAGCGTAAGACAGGGAATGGGGGAGCTGTTTTTT; CDR3aa: CASSVRQGMGELFF
j_gene: TRBJ2-3; d_gene: -; v_gene: TRBV5-1; abundance: -; CDR3nt: TGCGCCAGCAGCTTGTCTGGTGGAGCCCAAGATACGCAGTATTTT; CDR3aa: CASSLSGGAQDTQYF
j_gene: TRBJ1-2; d_gene: TRBD1; v_gene: TRBV27; abundance: -; CDR3nt: TGTGCCACCTCGACAGGGACTAACTATGGCTACACCTTC; CDR3aa: CATSTGTNYGYTF
j_gene: TRBJ1-1; d_gene: -; v_gene: TRBV30; abundance: -; CDR3nt: TGTGCCTGGAGTGTACATGAGGCTTTCTTT; CDR3aa: CAWSVHEAFF
j_gene: TRBJ1-6; d_gene: -; v_gene: TRBV19; abundance: -; CDR3nt: TGTGCCAGTAGTATACAGGTTTCGACACCCCTCCACTTT; CDR3aa: CASSIQVSTPLHF
j_gene: TRBJ1-2; d_gene: -; v_gene: TRBV29-1; abundance: -; CDR3nt: TGCAGCGTTGAAGTCCAGCCGGGTGGGGGCTACACCTTC; CDR3aa: CSVEVQPGGGYTF
j_gene: TRBJ2-7; d_gene: -; v_gene: TRBV2; abundance: -; CDR3nt: TGTGCCAGCAGCCCGGGTGGGTTCTACGAGCAGTACTTC; CDR3aa: CASSPGGFYEQYF
j_gene: TRBJ1-1; d_gene: -; v_gene: TRBV5-1; abundance: few; CDR3nt: TGCGCCAGCCACACTTCGACAGCCATGAACACTGAAGCTTTCTTT; CDR3aa: CASHTSTAMNTEAFF
j_gene: TRBJ1-6; d_gene: -; v_gene: TRBV19; abundance: -; CDR3nt: TGTGCCAGTAGTACTCTGGGACGATTACCCCTCCACTTT; CDR3aa: CASSTLGRLPLHF
j_gene: TRBJ1-1; d_gene: -; v_gene: TRBV5-1; abundance: -; CDR3nt: TGCGCCAGCAGCTTGGATGAGGGGATGTACACTGAAGCTTTCTTT; CDR3aa: CASSLDEGMYTEAFF
j_gene: TRBJ1-1; d_gene: TRBD1; v_gene: TRBV27; abundance: -; CDR3nt: TGTGCCAGCAGTCCCCGGACAGGGTATACTGAAGCTTTCTTT; CDR3aa: CASSPRTGYTEAFF
j_gene: TRBJ2-6; d_gene: -; v_gene: TRBV11-2; abundance: -; CDR3nt: TGTGCCAGCACTGGAACTGGGGCCAACGTCCTGACTTTC; CDR3aa: CASTGTGANVLTF
j_gene: TRBJ1-3; d_gene: -; v_gene: TRBV11-2; abundance: -; CDR3nt: TGTGCCAGCAGCTTAGATCGGCCAGGAAGCTCTGGAAACACCATATATTTT; CDR3aa: CASSLDRPGSSGNTIYF
j_gene: TRBJ1-2; d_gene: -; v_gene: TRBV20-1; abundance: -; CDR3nt: TGCAGTGCAACGACAGATGGCTACACCTTC; CDR3aa: CSATTDGYTF
j_gene: TRBJ1-6; d_gene: TRBD1; v_gene: TRBV7-2; abundance: -; CDR3nt: TGTGCCAGCAGCCCGGAAGGACAGGTGTCTCATTCACCCCTCCACTTT; CDR3aa: CASSPEGQVSHSPLHF
j_gene: TRBJ1-5; d_gene: TRBD1; v_gene: TRBV5-1; abundance: -; CDR3nt: TGCGCCAGCAGCTCGGGACAGGGGTTTAACCAGCCCCAGCATTTT; CDR3aa: CASSSGQGFNQPQHF
j_gene: TRBJ2-7; d_gene: -; v_gene: TRBV28; abundance: -; CDR3nt: TGTGCCAGCACCAGGGAGGCACCCTACGAGCAGTACTTC; CDR3aa: CASTREAPYEQYF
j_gene: TRBJ1-2; d_gene: -; v_gene: TRBV2; abundance: -; CDR3nt: -; CDR3aa: CASILGLWPDGYTF
j_gene: TRBJ1-3; d_gene: -; v_gene: TRBV30; abundance: -; CDR3nt: TGTGCCTGGAGTCGGGACTCCGGAAACACCATATATTTT; CDR3aa: CAWSRDSGNTIYF
j_gene: TRBJ2-3; d_gene: TRBD2; v_gene: TRBV5-6; abundance: -; CDR3nt: TGTGCCAGCAGCTTGGAGCTAGCGGGGGGCACAGATACGCAGTATTTT; CDR3aa: CASSLELAGGTDTQYF
j_gene: TRBJ2-1; d_gene: TRBD1; v_gene: TRBV7-9; abundance: -; CDR3nt: TGTGCCAGCAGCCTCGGACAGGGAGGTCACAATGAGCAGTTCTTC; CDR3aa: CASSLGQGGHNEQFF
j_gene: TRBJ1-1; d_gene: -; v_gene: TRBV7-7; abundance: -; CDR3nt: TGTGCCAGCAGCTTGGGTGCTTTTGAATATACTGAAGCTTTCTTT; CDR3aa: CASSLGAFEYTEAFF
j_gene: TRBJ2-3; d_gene: TRBD1; v_gene: TRBV5-4; abundance: -; CDR3nt: TGTGCCAGCAGAGGGACAGACGAAGATACGCAGTATTTT; CDR3aa: CASRGTDEDTQYF